Following are 29 T cell receptor beta chains from one sample sequenced in a study of human thymus T cells. Thymic tissue was derived from resections collected during corrective heart surgery. Only in-frame clones appear in the TCRdb table, and some are missing; sequencing was by immunoSEQ multiplex PCR. Counted here are around 130,000 clones, about 93% occurring once; the ten biggest clones make up 0.024%. Material for sequencing was thymus tissue. The origin of the receptors is a boy less than two years old with a congenital heart defect but otherwise immunologically healthy.

The rearrangement joins TRBV6-6 to TRBJ2-1, with D possibly matching TRBD1 (6 bases). Germline CDR1 is MNHNY and CDR2 is SVGAGI (reference sequence). This CDR3 region has 15 residues. V was shortened by 8 bases and J by 2 bases, with 16 bases between the two germline ends. DNA of the CDR3: TGTGCCAGCGGACGCCGGGACACAACCTACAATGAGCAGTTCTTC. Residues: CASGRRDTTYNEQFF.

This clone appeared a single time. This chain joins TRBV6-5 and TRBJ2-1; 7 positions agree with TRBD2. V shed 8 bases, J shed 9 bases, and the junction held 7 bases outside the gene matches. This CDR3 is built from 12 residues. CDR1 MNHEY and CDR2 SVGAGI come from the germline V gene. This CDR3 is CASRVGGGEQFF. The DNA of the CDR3 is TGTGCCAGCCGAGTGGGGGGGGGTGAGCAGTTCTTC.

This clone was seen a handful of times. The J gene is TRBJ2-1, the V gene TRBV5-1; 10 positions agree with TRBD2. The J segment lost 8 bases and the V segment lost 5 bases, leaving 10 bases of the junction unmatched. This CDR3 is built from 15 residues. Germline values: CDR1 SGHRS, CDR2 YFSETQ. The CDR3 reads CASSSELAGNDEQFF. CDR3 sequence (DNA): TGCGCCAGCAGTTCTGAACTAGCGGGGAATGATGAGCAGTTCTTC.

The chain uses TRBV27 and TRBJ2-5; no clear D gene. The CDR3 is 14 residues long. Deletions cut 3 bases from V and 0 bases from J, with 8 bases between. The germline gives CDR1 MNHEY, CDR2 SMNVEV (reference sequence). The CDR3 DNA follows: TGTGCCAGCAGTTTGTCAGACGACCAAGAGACCCAGTACTTC. Translation gives CASSLSDDQETQYF.

This rearrangement joins TRBV28 to TRBJ1-4; D is unclear. The germline V and J ends were trimmed by 5 bases and 5 bases, with 9 bases remaining between them. Germline assignment: CDR1 MDHEN and CDR2 SYDVKM. The CDR3 is 13 residues long. CDR3 sequence (DNA): TGTGCCAGCAGTAAACAGCTAAATGAAAAACTGTTTTTT. Amino acids: CASSKQLNEKLFF.

The V call is TRBV9, the J call TRBJ2-1; D is tentatively TRBD1 or TRBD2 (5 bases each). Germline V gene data show CDR1 as SGDLS and CDR2 as YYNGEE. The CDR3 runs to 19 residues. V was pared by 0 bases and J by 9 bases, with 28 bases between. This CDR3 reads CASSVDPSGPHPADGEQFF. CDR3 coding DNA: TGTGCCAGCAGCGTAGACCCATCGGGGCCACATCCGGCCGACGGTGAGCAGTTCTTC.

The gene calls are TRBV5-6 and TRBJ2-7; D may be TRBD2 (8 bases). V was cut by 7 bases and J by 6 bases, with 17 bases left in between. Germline CDR1 reads SGHDT; CDR2 reads YYEEEE. The CDR3 runs 13 residues. The CDR3 DNA follows: TGTGCCAGCGGGAGACAGGGACTAGGCGAGCAGTACTTC. Protein sequence: CASGRQGLGEQYF.

The chain combines TRBV18 with TRBJ2-1; TRBD2 aligns across 10 bases. The CDR3 has 18 amino acids. CDR1 is KGHSH, CDR2 LQKENI, per germline. The V segment lost 0 bases and the J segment 2 bases; nucleotides outside the gene matches: 7. The CDR3 nucleotides are TGTGCCAGCTCACCACCGCGCCCGAGCGGGGGGGCCTACAATGAGCAGTTCTTC. It translates to CASSPPRPSGGAYNEQFF.

In this sample, this clone turned up a few times. CDR3 residues: CASSIDTYLPHSYNEQFF. The CDR3, as DNA: TGTGCCAGTAGTATAGATACTTACCTCCCCCACTCCTACAATGAGCAGTTCTTC. This chain links TRBV19 with TRBJ2-1, with unresolved D. Trimming cost V 0 bases and J 0 bases, with 15 bases left between them. Germline lookup yields CDR1 LNHDA and CDR2 SQIVND (reference sequence). The CDR3 runs 18 residues.

The CDR3 sequence is CASSQDLYWEKNYGYTF. In DNA form, the CDR3 reads TGTGCCAGCAGCCAAGATTTATATTGGGAAAAGAACTATGGCTACACCTTC. The chain couples TRBV4-2 to TRBJ1-2; D uncertain. The V gene's germline CDR1 is LGHNA and CDR2 YNFKEQ. Trimming took 0 bases from V and 2 from J, leaving 16 bases between them. This CDR3 has 17 residues.

As DNA, the CDR3 is TGTGCCAGCACCCGCCAGGAGGGAGAGACCCAGTACTTC. Translated, it gives CASTRQEGETQYF. This chain connects TRBV6-6 to TRBJ2-5; TRBD2 is a possible D gene (6 bases). This CDR3 comprises 13 residues. Germline lookup yields CDR1 MNHNY and CDR2 SVGAGI (reference sequence). V was shortened by 7 bases and J by 4 bases, with 13 bases between the two germline ends.

This sequence joins TRBV2 and TRBJ2-6, with D unclear. CDR3 length: 16 residues. Germline V gene data show CDR1 as SNHLY and CDR2 as FYNNEI. V was shortened by 5 bases and J by 6 bases, with 17 bases between the two germline ends. CDR3 residues: CASSIIPDRTANVLTF. CDR3 DNA: TGTGCCAGCAGTATTATTCCGGACCGTACGGCCAACGTCCTGACTTTC.

This rearrangement joins TRBV10-3 to TRBJ1-2; 10 bases are a match to TRBD1. In germline, CDR1 is ENHRY, CDR2 SYGVKD. The CDR3 is 18 residues long. V lost 2 bases to trimming and J lost 2 bases; unmatched junction nucleotides: 11. This CDR3 is CAISEICGTGEVNYGYTF. The CDR3 nucleotides are TGTGCCATCAGTGAGATATGTGGGACAGGGGAAGTAAACTATGGCTACACCTTC.

The chain uses TRBV5-6 and TRBJ1-3, with TRBD1 matching 9 bases. The ends lost 4 bases at V and 1 base at J; junction bases unmatched: 9. CDR1 and CDR2 (germline): SGHDT, YYEEEE. The CDR3 has 17 amino acids. The CDR3 spells CASSPPGQGGSGNTIYF. The CDR3 DNA follows: TGTGCCAGCAGCCCCCCGGGACAGGGAGGATCTGGAAACACCATATATTTT.

The chain carries TRBV6-6 and TRBJ2-1, with no clear D. The CDR3 length is 15 residues. CDR1 is MNHNY and CDR2 is SVGAGI in the germline V gene (reference sequence). With 5 bases removed from V and 4 bases from J, the gap between germline ends came to 15 bases. The CDR3 region has the DNA TGTGCCAGCAGTGTCGTGCACTCCCTATACAATGAGCAGTTCTTC. Translated, it gives CASSVVHSLYNEQFF.

The chain is built from TRBV6-5 and TRBJ1-2, with D perhaps TRBD1 (5 bases). The V and J ends lost 6 bases and 8 bases respectively, with 13 bases between them. In germline, CDR1 is MNHEY, CDR2 SVGAGI. CDR3 length: 12 residues. CDR3 coding DNA: TGTGCCAGCAGCCCAACCGGGGGGGGCTACACCTTC. Encoded protein: CASSPTGGGYTF.

The chain links TRBV4-1 to TRBJ1-1, with 7 bases identical to TRBD1. CDR1 MGHRA and CDR2 YSYEKL come from the germline V gene. This CDR3 spans 12 amino acids. Trimming cost V 6 bases and J 6 bases; bases outside gene matches: 4. CDR3 amino acids: CASRRTGAEAFF. CDR3 coding DNA: TGCGCCAGCAGACGTACAGGGGCTGAAGCTTTCTTT.

This clone is a singleton in its sample. The chain employs TRBV6-5 and TRBJ2-7; a possible D gene is TRBD2 (5 bases). Per germline, CDR1 MNHEY and CDR2 SVGAGI. The germline V and J ends were trimmed by 2 bases and 3 bases, with 11 bases remaining between them. This CDR3 is built from 14 residues. Here the CDR3 reads CASSYTLGSYEQYF. In nucleotides, the CDR3 is TGTGCCAGCAGTTACACCCTGGGGAGCTACGAGCAGTACTTC.

The J gene is TRBJ1-1, the V gene TRBV14, with a possible D match to TRBD1 (6 bases). The germline gives CDR1 SGHDN, CDR2 FVKESK. V was pared by 5 bases and J by 8 bases, with 9 bases between. CDR3 length: 11 amino acids. CDR3 amino acids: CASSSGVEAFF. In nucleotides, the CDR3 is TGTGCCAGCAGCTCAGGGGTAGAAGCTTTCTTT.

V and J are TRBV5-8 and TRBJ2-2; 8 bases match TRBD1. Germline-derived CDR1 and CDR2 are SGHTS and YDEGEE. The CDR3 consists of 16 residues. Germline trimming cut 1 base from V and 3 bases from J; bases unmatched to any gene: 5. CDR3 protein: CASSLFRGRHTGELFF. CDR3 coding DNA: TGTGCCAGCAGCTTGTTCAGGGGGCGTCACACCGGGGAGCTGTTTTTT.

V usage is TRBV6-5 and J usage is TRBJ1-1; 9 bases are shared with TRBD1. V was pared by 4 bases and J by 4 bases, with 10 bases of the junction left unmatched. This CDR3 is 16 amino acids long. Germline CDR1 MNHEY, CDR2 SVGAGI. For the CDR3, the DNA is TGTGCCAGCAGTTCCGGACAGGGGAGGGAGAGCACTGAAGCTTTCTTT. It is translated as CASSSGQGRESTEAFF.

The chain combines TRBV5-6 with TRBJ2-2; the match to TRBD1 covers 10 bases. Germline CDR1 SGHDT, CDR2 YYEEEE. There are 15 residues in the CDR3. The V segment lost 3 bases and the J segment 6 bases; nucleotides outside the gene matches: 5. The chain's CDR3 is CASSSTGGKAGELFF. CDR3 in DNA: TGTGCCAGCAGCTCGACAGGGGGCAAAGCCGGGGAGCTGTTTTTT. The full variable domain, in which reference TRBV5-6 and TRBJ2-2 provide the parts outside the CDR3, is DAGVTQSPTHLIKTRGQQVTLRCSPKSGHDTVSWYQQALGQGPQFIFQYYEEEERQRGNFPDRFSGHQFPNYSSELNVNALLLGDSALYLCASSSTGGKAGELFFGEGSRLTVL.

The gene calls are TRBV4-3 and TRBJ2-3; a possible D gene is TRBD1 (5 bases). Trimming pared 1 base from V and 0 bases from J, leaving 8 bases between. The CDR3 contains 15 residues. CDR1 is LGHNA, CDR2 YSLEER, per germline. CDR3 nucleotides: TGCGCCAGCAGCCAAGTCCCAGGGAGCACAGATACGCAGTATTTT. It codes for CASSQVPGSTDTQYF.

The chain couples TRBV4-3 to TRBJ1-1; D is unclear. The V end lost 2 bases, the J end lost 8 bases, and 12 bases lay between the germline ends. The germline gives CDR1 LGHNA, CDR2 YSLEER. This CDR3 has 13 residues. The CDR3 is CASSQMNWAEAFF. CDR3 DNA: TGCGCCAGCAGCCAAATGAACTGGGCCGAAGCTTTCTTT.

This clone was recorded only once. This chain connects TRBV7-2 to TRBJ2-1; 12 bases map to TRBD2. Trimming removed 5 bases from V and 3 bases from J; junction bases left unmatched: 5. This CDR3 contains 16 residues. Looked up from germline, CDR1 is SGHTA and CDR2 is FQGNSA. CDR3 sequence reads: CASSRLAGVLYNEQFF. For the CDR3, the DNA is TGTGCCAGCAGCCGACTAGCGGGGGTTCTCTACAATGAGCAGTTCTTC.

The chain carries TRBV12-1 and TRBJ2-1; TRBD2 is the table's D call and was not checked against the DNA. TRBV12-1 is assigned pseudogene status. This CDR3 spans 15 amino acids. The CDR3: CASNRGLLAYNEQFF. In DNA form, the CDR3 reads TGTGCCAGCAACCGTGGACTCCTCGCCTACAATGAGCAGTTCTTC.

V usage is TRBV10-2 and J usage is TRBJ2-7; 11 bases are shared with TRBD2. Trimming at V came to 5 bases and at J to 4 bases, leaving 10 bases not matched to a gene. This CDR3 has 16 amino acids. Germline V CDR1 and CDR2: WSHSY, SAAADI. The DNA of the CDR3 is TGCGCCAGCAGTCCCTTTAGCGGGGGGGCGGCATACGAGCAGTACTTC. It yields the protein CASSPFSGGAAYEQYF.

CDR3 amino acids: CASSESVGVNTEAFF. For the CDR3, the DNA is TGTGCCAGCAGTGAATCGGTAGGGGTGAACACTGAAGCTTTCTTT. The V gene is TRBV6-1, the J gene TRBJ1-1; TRBD1 is a possible D gene (5 bases). The CDR3 totals 15 residues. CDR1 is MNHNS, CDR2 SASEGT, per germline. The ends were cut back, 2 bases at V and 0 bases at J, with 10 bases in the middle.

The chain carries TRBV6-1 and TRBJ1-2; D gene unclear. Trimming took off 1 base at V and 5 bases at J, with 14 bases between the two ends. This CDR3 is built from 15 residues. The germline gives CDR1 MNHNS, CDR2 SASEGT. The CDR3 coding sequence is TGTGCCAGCAGTGAAGGGGTCCCGGTATTTTATGGCTACACCTTC. Amino acids: CASSEGVPVFYGYTF.